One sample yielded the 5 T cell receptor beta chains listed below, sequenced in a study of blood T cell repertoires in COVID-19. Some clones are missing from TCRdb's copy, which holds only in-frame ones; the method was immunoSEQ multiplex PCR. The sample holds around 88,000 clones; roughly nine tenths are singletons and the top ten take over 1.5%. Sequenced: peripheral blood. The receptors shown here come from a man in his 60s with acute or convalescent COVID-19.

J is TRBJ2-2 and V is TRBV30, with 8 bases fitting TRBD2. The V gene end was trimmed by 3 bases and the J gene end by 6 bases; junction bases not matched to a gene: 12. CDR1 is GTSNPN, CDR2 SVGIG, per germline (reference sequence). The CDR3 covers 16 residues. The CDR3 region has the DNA TGTGCCTGGAGCCGGGGTCTAGCGGGTCAAGCCGGGGAGCTGTTTTTT. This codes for CAWSRGLAGQAGELFF.

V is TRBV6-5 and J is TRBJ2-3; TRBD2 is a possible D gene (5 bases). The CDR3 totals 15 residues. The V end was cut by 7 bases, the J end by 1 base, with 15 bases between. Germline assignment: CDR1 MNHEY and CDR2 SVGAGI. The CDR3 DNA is TGTGCCAGCACCCCCCGGGGAATTGGCACAGATACGCAGTATTTT. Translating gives CASTPRGIGTDTQYF.

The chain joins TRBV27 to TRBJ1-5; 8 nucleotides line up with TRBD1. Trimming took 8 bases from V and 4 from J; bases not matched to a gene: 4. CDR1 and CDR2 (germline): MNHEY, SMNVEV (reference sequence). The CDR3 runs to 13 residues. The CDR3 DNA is TGTGCCAGCGGAAACAGGGGGAATCAGCCCCAGCATTTT. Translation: CASGNRGNQPQHF.

The DNA of the CDR3 is TGTGCCAGCAGCGTTTCGAGGGAACCCTATGGCTACACCTTC. This gives the protein CASSVSREPYGYTF. This sequence joins TRBV11-2 and TRBJ1-2; unclear D gene. The CDR3 consists of 14 residues. Germline CDR1 is SGHAT and CDR2 is FQNNGV. V was shortened by 5 bases and J by 4 bases, with 14 bases between the two germline ends. The whole variable domain, filled in from reference TRBV11-2 and TRBJ1-2, reads EAGVAQSPRYKIIEKRQSVAFWCNPISGHATLYWYQQILGQGPKLLIQFQNNGVVDDSQLPKDRFSAERLKGVDSTLKIQPAKLEDSAVYLCASSVSREPYGYTFGSGTRLTVV.

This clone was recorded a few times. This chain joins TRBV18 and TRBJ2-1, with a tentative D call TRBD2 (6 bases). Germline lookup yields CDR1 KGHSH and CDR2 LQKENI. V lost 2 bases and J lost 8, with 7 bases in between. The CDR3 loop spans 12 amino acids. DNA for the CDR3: TGTGCCAGCTCACCAACGGGGGATGAGCAGTTCTTC. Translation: CASSPTGDEQFF.